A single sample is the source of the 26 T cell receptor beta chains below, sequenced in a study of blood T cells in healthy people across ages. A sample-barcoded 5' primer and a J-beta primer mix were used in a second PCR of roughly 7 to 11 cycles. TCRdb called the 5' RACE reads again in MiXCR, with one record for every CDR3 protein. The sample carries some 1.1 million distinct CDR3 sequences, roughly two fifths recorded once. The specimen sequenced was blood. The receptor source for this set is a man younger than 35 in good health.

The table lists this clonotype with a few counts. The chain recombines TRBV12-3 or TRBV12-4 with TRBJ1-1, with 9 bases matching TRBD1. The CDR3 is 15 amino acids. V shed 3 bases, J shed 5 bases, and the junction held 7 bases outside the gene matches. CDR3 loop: CASSFGGQGGTEAFF. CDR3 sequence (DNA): TGTGCCAGCAGTTTTGGGGGACAGGGCGGGACTGAAGCTTTCTTT.

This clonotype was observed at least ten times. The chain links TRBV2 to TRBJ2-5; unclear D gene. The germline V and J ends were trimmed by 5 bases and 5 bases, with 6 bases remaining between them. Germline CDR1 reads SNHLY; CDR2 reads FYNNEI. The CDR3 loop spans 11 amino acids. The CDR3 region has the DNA TGTGCCAGCAGTCCCCCGGAGACCCAGTACTTC. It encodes CASSPPETQYF.

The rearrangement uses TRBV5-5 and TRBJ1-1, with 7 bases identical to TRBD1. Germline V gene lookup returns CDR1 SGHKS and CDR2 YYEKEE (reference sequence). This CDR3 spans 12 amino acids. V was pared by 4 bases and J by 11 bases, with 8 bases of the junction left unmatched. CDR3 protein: CASSPTPTGAFF. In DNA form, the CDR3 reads TGTGCCAGCAGCCCGACACCGACAGGGGCTTTCTTT.

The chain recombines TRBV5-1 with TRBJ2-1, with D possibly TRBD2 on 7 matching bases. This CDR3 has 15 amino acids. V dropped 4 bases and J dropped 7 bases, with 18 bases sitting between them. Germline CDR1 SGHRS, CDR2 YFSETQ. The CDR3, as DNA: TGCGCCAGCAGCCTTAAGGGGGGGCAGTATAATGAGCAGTTCTTC. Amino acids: CASSLKGGQYNEQFF.

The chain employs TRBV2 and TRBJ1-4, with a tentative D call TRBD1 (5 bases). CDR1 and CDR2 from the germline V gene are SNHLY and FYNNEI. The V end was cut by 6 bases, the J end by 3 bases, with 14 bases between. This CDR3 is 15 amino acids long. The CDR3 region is CASSAQGGANEKLFF. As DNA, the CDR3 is TGTGCCAGCAGCGCGCAGGGTGGTGCTAATGAAAAACTGTTTTTT.

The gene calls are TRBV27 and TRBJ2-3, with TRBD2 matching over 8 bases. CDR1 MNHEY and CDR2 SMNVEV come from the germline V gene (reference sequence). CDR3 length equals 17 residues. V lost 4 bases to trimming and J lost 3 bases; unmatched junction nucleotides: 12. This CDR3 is CASSSGLVRISTDTQYF. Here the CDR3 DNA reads TGTGCCAGCAGTTCGGGACTAGTTAGGATATCGACAGATACGCAGTATTTT.

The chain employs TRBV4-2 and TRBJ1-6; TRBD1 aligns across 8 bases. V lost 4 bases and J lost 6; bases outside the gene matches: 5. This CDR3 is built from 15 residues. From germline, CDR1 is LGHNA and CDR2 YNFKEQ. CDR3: CASSRQGAGNSPLHF. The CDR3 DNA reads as TGTGCCAGCAGCCGGCAGGGGGCCGGTAATTCACCCCTCCACTTT.

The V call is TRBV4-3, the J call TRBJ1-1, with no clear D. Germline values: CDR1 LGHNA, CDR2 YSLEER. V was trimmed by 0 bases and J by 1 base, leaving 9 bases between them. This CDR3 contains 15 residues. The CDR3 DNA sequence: TGCGCCAGCAGCCAAGATCACAGTCAGAACACTGAAGCTTTCTTT. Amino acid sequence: CASSQDHSQNTEAFF.

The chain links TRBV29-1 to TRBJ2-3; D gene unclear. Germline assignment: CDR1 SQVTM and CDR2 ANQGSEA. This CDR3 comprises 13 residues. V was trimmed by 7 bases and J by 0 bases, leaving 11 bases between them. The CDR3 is CSAAMGSTDTQYF. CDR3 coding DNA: TGCAGCGCCGCGATGGGGAGCACAGATACGCAGTATTTT.

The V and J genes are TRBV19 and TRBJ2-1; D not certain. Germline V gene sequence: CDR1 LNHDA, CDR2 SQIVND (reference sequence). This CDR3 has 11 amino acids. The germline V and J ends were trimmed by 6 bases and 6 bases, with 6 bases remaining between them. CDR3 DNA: TGTGCCAGTAGCACCCTCAATGAGCAGTTCTTC. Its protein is CASSTLNEQFF.

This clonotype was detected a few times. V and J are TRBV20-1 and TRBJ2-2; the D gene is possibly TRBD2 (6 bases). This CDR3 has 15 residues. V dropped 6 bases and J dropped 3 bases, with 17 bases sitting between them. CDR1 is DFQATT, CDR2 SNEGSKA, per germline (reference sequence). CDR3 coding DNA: TGCAGTGCCCAACCCCGGGAGACCCACACCGGGGAGCTGTTTTTT. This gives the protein CSAQPRETHTGELFF.

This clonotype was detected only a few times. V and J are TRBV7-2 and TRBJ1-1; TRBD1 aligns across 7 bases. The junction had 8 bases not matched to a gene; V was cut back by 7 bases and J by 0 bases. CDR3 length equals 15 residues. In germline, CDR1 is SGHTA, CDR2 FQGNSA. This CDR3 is CASIPDRAMNTEAFF. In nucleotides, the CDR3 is TGTGCCAGCATCCCCGACAGGGCCATGAACACTGAAGCTTTCTTT. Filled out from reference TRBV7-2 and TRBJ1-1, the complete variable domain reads GAGVSQSPSNKVTEKGKDVELRCDPISGHTALYWYRQSLGQGLEFLIYFQGNSAPDKSGLPSDRFSAERTGGSVSTLTIQRTQQEDSAVYLCASIPDRAMNTEAFFGQGTRLTVV.

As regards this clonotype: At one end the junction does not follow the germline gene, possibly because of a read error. Here the CDR3 DNA reads TGCAGTGCTAGGAGGCGGGTCGGCTCAAATCCGCCCCAGCATTTT. Translated, it gives CSARRRVGSNPPQHF. The rearrangement links TRBV20-1 to TRBJ1-5; D is ambiguous. The CDR3 length is 15 residues. The germline gives CDR1 DFQATT, CDR2 SNEGSKA (reference sequence).

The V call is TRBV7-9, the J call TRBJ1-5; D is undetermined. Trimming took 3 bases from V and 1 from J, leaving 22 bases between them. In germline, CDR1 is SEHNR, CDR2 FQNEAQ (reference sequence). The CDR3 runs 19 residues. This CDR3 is CASSFAVGEGIHSNQPQHF. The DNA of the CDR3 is TGTGCCAGCAGCTTTGCCGTTGGGGAGGGAATACACAGCAATCAGCCCCAGCATTTT.

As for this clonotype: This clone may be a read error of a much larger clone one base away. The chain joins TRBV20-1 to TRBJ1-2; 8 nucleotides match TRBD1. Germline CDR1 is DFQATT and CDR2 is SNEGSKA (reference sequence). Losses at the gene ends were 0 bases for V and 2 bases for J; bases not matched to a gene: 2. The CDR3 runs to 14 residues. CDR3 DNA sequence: TGCAGTGCTAGAGATTGGACAGGGAACTATGGCTACACCTTC. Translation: CSARDWTGNYGYTF.

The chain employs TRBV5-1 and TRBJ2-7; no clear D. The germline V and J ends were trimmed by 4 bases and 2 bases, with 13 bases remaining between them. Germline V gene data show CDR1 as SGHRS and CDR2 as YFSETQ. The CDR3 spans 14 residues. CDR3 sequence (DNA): TGCGCCAGCAGCGTCTCCGGTGCCACCTACGAGCAGTACTTC. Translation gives CASSVSGATYEQYF.

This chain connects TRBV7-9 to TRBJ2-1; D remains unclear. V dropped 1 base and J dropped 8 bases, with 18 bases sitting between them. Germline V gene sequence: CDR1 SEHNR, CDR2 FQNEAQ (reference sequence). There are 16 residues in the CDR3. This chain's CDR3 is CASSLGAKGRFDEQFF. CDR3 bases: TGTGCCAGCAGCTTAGGGGCAAAAGGGCGTTTTGATGAGCAGTTCTTC.

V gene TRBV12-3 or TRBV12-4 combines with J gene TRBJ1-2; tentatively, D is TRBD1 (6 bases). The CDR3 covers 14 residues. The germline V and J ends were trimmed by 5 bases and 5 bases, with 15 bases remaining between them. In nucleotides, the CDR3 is TGTGCCAGCAGTGTAGGGGACATCTTGTATGGCTACACCTTC. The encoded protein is CASSVGDILYGYTF.

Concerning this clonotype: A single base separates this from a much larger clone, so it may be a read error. This CDR3 is CASRRQGIYTF. The CDR3 DNA reads as TGTGCCAGCAGACGACAAGGAATCTACACCTTC. This sequence joins TRBV12-3 or TRBV12-4 and TRBJ1-2; no clear D. CDR3 length: 11 amino acids. V was shortened by 6 bases and J by 10 bases, with 12 bases between the two germline ends.

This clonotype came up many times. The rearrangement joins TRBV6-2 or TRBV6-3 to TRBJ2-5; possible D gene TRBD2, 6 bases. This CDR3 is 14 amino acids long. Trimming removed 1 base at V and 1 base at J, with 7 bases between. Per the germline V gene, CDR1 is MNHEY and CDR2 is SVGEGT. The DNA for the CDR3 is TGTGCCAGCAGTTACTGGGGGGTCCAAGAGACCCAGTACTTC. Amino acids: CASSYWGVQETQYF.

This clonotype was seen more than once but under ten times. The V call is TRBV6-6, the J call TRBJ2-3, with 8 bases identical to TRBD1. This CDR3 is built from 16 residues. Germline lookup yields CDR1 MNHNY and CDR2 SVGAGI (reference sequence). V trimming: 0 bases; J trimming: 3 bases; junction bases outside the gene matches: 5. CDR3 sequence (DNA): TGTGCCAGCAGTTACTCCTCGGACAGGGTTACAGATACGCAGTATTTT. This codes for CASSYSSDRVTDTQYF.

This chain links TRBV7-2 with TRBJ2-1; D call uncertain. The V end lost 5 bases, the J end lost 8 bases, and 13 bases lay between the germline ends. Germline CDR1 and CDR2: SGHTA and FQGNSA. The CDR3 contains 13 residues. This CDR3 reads CASSVGGPYEQFF. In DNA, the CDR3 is TGTGCCAGCAGCGTAGGTGGCCCCTATGAGCAGTTCTTC.

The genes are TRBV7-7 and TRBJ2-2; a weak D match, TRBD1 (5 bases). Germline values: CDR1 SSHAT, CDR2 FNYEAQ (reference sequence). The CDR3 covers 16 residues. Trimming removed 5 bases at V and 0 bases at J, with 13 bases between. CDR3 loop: CASSIGHDANTGELFF. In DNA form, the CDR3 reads TGTGCCAGCAGCATTGGACACGACGCGAACACCGGGGAGCTGTTTTTT.

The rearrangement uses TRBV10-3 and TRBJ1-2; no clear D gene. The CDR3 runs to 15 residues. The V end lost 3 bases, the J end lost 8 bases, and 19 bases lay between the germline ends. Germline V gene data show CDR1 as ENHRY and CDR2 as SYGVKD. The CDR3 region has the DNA TGTGCCATCAGTGACCAGACGGGGATTGATAGGGGCTACACCTTC. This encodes CAISDQTGIDRGYTF.

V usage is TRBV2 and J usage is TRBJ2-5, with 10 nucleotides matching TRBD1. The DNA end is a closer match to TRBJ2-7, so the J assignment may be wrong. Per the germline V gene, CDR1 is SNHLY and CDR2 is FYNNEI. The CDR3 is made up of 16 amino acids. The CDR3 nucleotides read TGTGCCAGCAGTGGGGGCCGGGACAGGGGTTTCTACGAGCAGTACTTC. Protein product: CASSGGRDRGFYEQYF.

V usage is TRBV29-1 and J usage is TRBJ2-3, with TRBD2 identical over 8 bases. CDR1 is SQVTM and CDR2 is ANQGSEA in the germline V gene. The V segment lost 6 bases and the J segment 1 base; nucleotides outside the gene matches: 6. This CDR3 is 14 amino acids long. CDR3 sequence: CSVYSGVGTDTQYF. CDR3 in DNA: TGCAGCGTATATAGCGGGGTCGGCACAGATACGCAGTATTTT.